This T cell receptor (beta chain) was retrieved from a study of blood T cell repertoires in COVID-19. Repertoires were generated with immunoSEQ multiplex PCR, while TCRdb's copy carries only in-frame clones and drops some. This sample carries approximately 300,000 clones, approximately 89% of them seen once, and the ten largest clones take under 3%. This CDR3 is built from 15 residues. The germline V gene has CDR1 MNHEY and CDR2 SVGAGI. With V trimmed by 5 bases and J by 1 base, 5 bases remained unmatched. For recovered donors of Cohort 3, there were two negative PCRs, clearance, or symptom resolution.

The specimen sequenced was PBMCs or T cells enriched from blood (not recorded which). The chain joins TRBV6-5 to TRBJ1-1; TRBD1 agrees at 9 bases. This TCR derives from a woman under 30 who had recovered from COVID-19. For the CDR3, the DNA is TGTGCCAGCAGTACAGGGGGCCGCGGGAACACTGAAGCTTTCTTT. Amino acids: CASSTGGRGNTEAFF.